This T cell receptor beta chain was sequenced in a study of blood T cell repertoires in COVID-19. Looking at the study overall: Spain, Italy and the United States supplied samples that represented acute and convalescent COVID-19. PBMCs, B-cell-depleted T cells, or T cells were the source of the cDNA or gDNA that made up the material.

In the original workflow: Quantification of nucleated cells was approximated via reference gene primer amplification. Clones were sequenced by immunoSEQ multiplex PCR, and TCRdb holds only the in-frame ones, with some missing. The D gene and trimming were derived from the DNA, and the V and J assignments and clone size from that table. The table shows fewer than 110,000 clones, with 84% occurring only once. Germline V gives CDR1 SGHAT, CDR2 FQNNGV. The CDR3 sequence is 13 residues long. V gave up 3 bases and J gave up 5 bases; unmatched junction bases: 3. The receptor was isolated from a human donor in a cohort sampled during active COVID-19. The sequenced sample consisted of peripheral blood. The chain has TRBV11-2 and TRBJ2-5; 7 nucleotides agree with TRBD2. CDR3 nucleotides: TGTGCCAGCAGCTTGGGACTACCGGAGACCCAGTACTTC. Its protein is CASSLGLPETQYF.